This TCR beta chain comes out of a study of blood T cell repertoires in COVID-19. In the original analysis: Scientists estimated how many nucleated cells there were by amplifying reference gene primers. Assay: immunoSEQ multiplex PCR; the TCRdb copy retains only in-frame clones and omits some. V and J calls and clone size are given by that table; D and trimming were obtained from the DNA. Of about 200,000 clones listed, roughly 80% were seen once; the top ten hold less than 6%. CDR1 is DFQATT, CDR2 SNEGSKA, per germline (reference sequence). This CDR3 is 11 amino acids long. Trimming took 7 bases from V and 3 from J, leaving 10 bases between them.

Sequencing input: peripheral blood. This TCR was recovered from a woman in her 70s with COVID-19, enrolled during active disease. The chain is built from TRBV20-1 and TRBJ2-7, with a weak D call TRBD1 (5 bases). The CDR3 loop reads CSVLRDYEQYF. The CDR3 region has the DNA TGCAGTGTACTCAGGGACTACGAGCAGTACTTC.